These 10 T cell receptor beta chains were all obtained from the same sample, sequenced in a study of blood T cell repertoires in COVID-19. The assay was immunoSEQ multiplex PCR, and TCRdb's table has in-frame clones only and misses some. The repertoire holds about 200,000 clones, with approximately 83% as singletons. Material: peripheral blood. These receptors originate from a man aged 55 to 70 with acute or convalescent COVID-19.

The chain carries TRBV7-2 and TRBJ2-7; TRBD1 aligns across 9 bases. The CDR3 consists of 15 residues. Trimming removed 3 bases from V and 2 bases from J; junction bases left unmatched: 5. From germline, CDR1 is SGHTA and CDR2 FQGNSA. The CDR3 region has the DNA TGTGCCAGCAGCTTGGGACAGGGTCTCACCTACGAGCAGTACTTC. This encodes CASSLGQGLTYEQYF.

The chain recombines TRBV7-9 with TRBJ1-2; 9 positions match TRBD1. The CDR3 covers 15 residues. Looked up from germline, CDR1 is SEHNR and CDR2 is FQNEAQ (reference sequence). The V and J ends lost 10 bases and 5 bases, in that order; junction bases with no gene match: 14. Here the CDR3 DNA reads TGTGCCACGGGAACCCGGACAGGGGCGGTATATGGCTACACCTTC. Encoded protein: CATGTRTGAVYGYTF.

The rearrangement joins TRBV12-3 or TRBV12-4 to TRBJ2-3, with D tentatively TRBD2 (6 bases). The CDR3 contains 13 residues. V was cut by 8 bases and J by 7 bases, with 16 bases left in between. DNA for the CDR3: TGTGCCAGCCTTTTTGATGGGAGGTATACGCAGTATTTT. Its protein product is CASLFDGRYTQYF.

The gene calls are TRBV14 and TRBJ2-6; D perhaps matches TRBD2 (6 bases). Deletions cut 8 bases from V and 0 bases from J, with 17 bases between. Germline values: CDR1 SGHDN, CDR2 FVKESK. This CDR3 comprises 17 residues. CDR3 nucleotides: TGTGCCAGCTCCCCCAGCGGGCGTACCTCTGGGGCCAACGTCCTGACTTTC. It translates to CASSPSGRTSGANVLTF.

The rearrangement links TRBV5-1 to TRBJ2-5; 7 positions agree with TRBD2. The CDR3 is made up of 15 amino acids. Germline CDR1 and CDR2: SGHRS and YFSETQ. The J segment lost 1 base and the V segment lost 0 bases, leaving 3 bases of the junction unmatched. CDR3 region: CASSLAGGSQETQYF. CDR3 bases: TGCGCCAGCAGCTTGGCGGGGGGATCCCAAGAGACCCAGTACTTC.

The rearrangement joins TRBV5-5 to TRBJ1-4; TRBD1 agrees at 9 bases. Germline loops: CDR1 SGHKS, CDR2 YYEKEE (reference sequence). V lost 5 bases and J lost 6; bases outside the gene matches: 8. There are 15 residues in the CDR3. The CDR3 sequence: CASSWPGQGYEKLFF. The CDR3 coding sequence is TGTGCCAGCAGTTGGCCGGGACAGGGCTATGAAAAACTGTTTTTT.

The rearrangement joins TRBV28 to TRBJ2-7, with TRBD1 identical over 7 bases. Per germline, CDR1 MDHEN and CDR2 SYDVKM. After removal of 2 bases from V and 7 bases from J, the junction contained 2 bases not matched to a gene. The CDR3 has 12 residues. CDR3 residues: CASSLVQGEQYF. CDR3 DNA: TGTGCCAGCAGTTTAGTACAGGGGGAGCAGTACTTC.

The chain links TRBV28 to TRBJ1-5; 7 bases match TRBD1. The CDR3 is 16 amino acids. Germline V gene lookup returns CDR1 MDHEN and CDR2 SYDVKM. The trim removed 6 bases at V and 5 bases at J, leaving 13 bases unmatched. This CDR3 reads CASSATRGETDQPQHF. CDR3 DNA: TGTGCCAGCAGCGCCACCAGGGGGGAAACGGATCAGCCCCAGCATTTT.

In this sample, this clone turned up once. J is TRBJ1-6 and V is TRBV10-3, with 8 positions matching TRBD1. The CDR3 covers 15 residues. With V trimmed by 4 bases and J by 9 bases, 8 bases remained unmatched. Germline assignment: CDR1 ENHRY and CDR2 SYGVKD. The CDR3 bases are TGTGCCATCAGTGCGGGCAGGGGGCTAGGTTCACCCCTCCACTTT. Protein sequence: CAISAGRGLGSPLHF.

The rearrangement links TRBV18 to TRBJ2-7, with 11 bases that match TRBD1. The J segment lost 7 bases and the V segment lost 2 bases, leaving 4 bases of the junction unmatched. Germline CDR1 is KGHSH and CDR2 is LQKENI. The length of the CDR3 is 14 residues. The CDR3 loop is CASSPGTGGREQYF. The CDR3 region has the DNA TGTGCCAGCTCACCAGGGACAGGGGGTCGGGAGCAGTACTTC. The complete variable domain, with remaining parts taken from reference TRBV18 and TRBJ2-7, reads NAGVMQNPRHLVRRRGQEARLRCSPMKGHSHVYWYRQLPEEGLKFMVYLQKENIIDESGMPKERFSAEFPKEGPSILRIQQVVRGDSAAYFCASSPGTGGREQYFGPGTRLTVT.